The rows below give T cell receptor beta chains drawn from one sample of a study of CD8+CD57+ T cells in acquired aplastic anemia. TCRdb passed the reads through MiXCR, listing each CDR3 protein once. Of about 20,000 distinct CDR3 sequences listed, roughly 40% are singletons. The sequenced sample consisted of CD8+CD57+ T cells sorted from PBMCs. These receptors were collected from a human donor with aplastic anemia. Each CDR3 is given with its conserved first and last residue. The D gene is left open where the match is weak. Some rows mark clone size as missing; the rest say once, few, many or name a class of expanded clone.

NA	TRBV5-1	TRBJ2-2	NA	TGCGCCAGCAGAACGGGACCATCGGCCGGGGAGCTGTTTTTT	CASRTGPSAGELFF
once	TRBV20-1	TRBJ1-2	TRBD1	TGCAGTGCTAGAGATGACGGGACAGGAGGTGGCTACACCTTC	CSARDDGTGGGYTF
NA	TRBV20-1	TRBJ2-1	TRBD1	TGCAGTGGATGGGACAGAAATTACAATGAGCAGTTCTTC	CSGWDRNYNEQFF
NA	TRBV5-4	TRBJ2-7	TRBD1	TGTGCCAGCAGACGGACAGGGGGCTCGGGGGAGCAGTACTTC	CASRRTGGSGEQYF
NA	TRBV9	TRBJ2-3	TRBD2	TGTGCCAGCAGCGGACGACTAGCGGGGGACACAGATACGCAGTATTTT	CASSGRLAGDTDTQYF
few	TRBV7-9	TRBJ2-7	NA	TGTGCCAGCACCCCGGCTGACGGGGGCGGCTACGAGCAGTACTTC	CASTPADGGGYEQYF
NA	TRBV20-1	TRBJ1-4	NA	TGCAGTGCGGCATCCTGGGGGTTGGCAACTAATGAAAAACTGTTTTTT	CSAASWGLATNEKLFF
NA	TRBV7-8	TRBJ1-5	NA	TGTGCCAGCAGGCAAGGAGGGGGAGTGGGTAATCAGCCCCAGCATTTT	CASRQGGGVGNQPQHF
NA	TRBV7-3	TRBJ2-5	TRBD1	TGTGCCAGCAGCTTAGGGATACAGGGGCAAGAGACCCAGTACTTC	CASSLGIQGQETQYF
few	TRBV5-1	TRBJ2-7	NA	TGCGCCAGCAGCACCGGGACATACTACGAGCAGTACTTC	CASSTGTYYEQYF
few	TRBV19	TRBJ1-1	NA	TGTGCCAGTAGTCTCTTCCGAGCTGAAGCTTTCTTT	CASSLFRAEAFF
NA	TRBV20-1	TRBJ2-3	TRBD2	TGCAGTGCTTCGGGACTAGCGGGGGGGCCTAGCACAGATACGCAGTATTTT	CSASGLAGGPSTDTQYF
few	TRBV15	TRBJ2-7	TRBD1	TGTGCCACCAGCCATACAGGGGGCTACGAGCAGTACTTC	CATSHTGGYEQYF
NA	TRBV10-3	TRBJ2-7	NA	TGTGCCATCAGTGATCCCGGGACACCATCCTACGAGCAGTACTTC	CAISDPGTPSYEQYF
many	TRBV7-8	TRBJ2-2	TRBD1	TGTGCCAGCAGCTTAGCCGGACAGGCTACGAACACCGGGGAGCTGTTTTTT	CASSLAGQATNTGELFF
NA	TRBV29-1	TRBJ2-1	NA	TGCAGCGTCCTGAGAGGGGCCAACAATGAGCAGTTCTTC	CSVLRGANNEQFF
many	TRBV6-2/TRBV6-3	TRBJ2-2	TRBD1	TGTGCCAGCATTCTAACAGGGGCTCTCGGGGAGCTGTTTTTT	CASILTGALGELFF
NA	TRBV19	TRBJ1-2	TRBD1	TGTGCCAGTAGTAGGACAGGGAGTGGAGGCTATGGCTACACCTTC	CASSRTGSGGYGYTF
few	TRBV20-1	TRBJ1-2	TRBD1	TGCAGTGCTAGAGAGGGGGGACAGAACTATGGCTACACCTTC	CSAREGGQNYGYTF
NA	TRBV12-3/TRBV12-4	TRBJ1-1	TRBD1	TGTGCCAGCAGTGCGGGACAGCTGAACACTGAAGCTTTCTTT	CASSAGQLNTEAFF
few	TRBV7-9	TRBJ1-2	TRBD1	TGTGCCAGCAGCCTTCTTCCGGGACAGGGACGGAACTATGGCTACACCTTC	CASSLLPGQGRNYGYTF
medium-sized	TRBV7-6	TRBJ2-7	TRBD2	TGTGCCAGCAGCTTAGGGACTAGCGGAGTCTACGAGCAGTACTTC	CASSLGTSGVYEQYF
NA	TRBV29-1	TRBJ1-1	NA	TGCAGCGTTGAGGGCAGAATGAACACTGAAGCTTTCTTT	CSVEGRMNTEAFF
NA	TRBV19	TRBJ2-5	NA	TGTGCCAGTAGTATGGTTAGCGGCCAAGAGACCCAGTACTTC	CASSMVSGQETQYF
few	TRBV5-5	TRBJ1-4	NA	TGTGCCAGCAGCTTGGGGGGTTTT	CASSLGGF
few	TRBV12-3/TRBV12-4	TRBJ2-7	TRBD2	TGTGCCAGCAGGGGACTATCCTACGAGCAGTACTTC	CASRGLSYEQYF
NA	TRBV2	TRBJ2-3	NA	TGTGCCAGCAGTGAACTCCTAGCAGGGTCCAAGGGAGATACGCAGTATTTT	CASSELLAGSKGDTQYF
NA	TRBV6-5	TRBJ2-3	NA	TGTGCCAGCAGTTACCCCGGCGGGACGCGGGGCACAGATACGCAGTATTTT	CASSYPGGTRGTDTQYF
NA	TRBV5-4	TRBJ2-1	NA	TGTGCCAGCAACTCCGGGACTTTCCCTTTTGAGCAGTTCTTC	CASNSGTFPFEQFF
NA	TRBV5-1	TRBJ2-3	TRBD1	TGCGCCAGCAGCCGCCGGGACAGGGGACGCACAGATACGCAGTATTTT	CASSRRDRGRTDTQYF
NA	TRBV12-3/TRBV12-4	TRBJ2-1	TRBD2	TGTGCCAGCAGTTTTCGGGAGGAGGCCTACAATGAGCAGTTCTTC	CASSFREEAYNEQFF
NA	TRBV19	TRBJ1-5	NA	TGTGCCAGTATCGGTAAGGGAAATCAGCCCCAGCATTTT	CASIGKGNQPQHF
NA	TRBV20-1	TRBJ1-1	TRBD1	TGCAGTGCTAGACAGGGGGCGCGAGGAGCTTTCTTT	CSARQGARGAFF
medium-sized	TRBV6-1	TRBJ2-7	NA	TGTGCCAGCAGTGCCCTAGGTGCCTCCTACGAGCAGTACTTC	CASSALGASYEQYF
many	TRBV20-1	TRBJ1-2	NA	TGCAGTGCTAGAGAAACTGGAAAGGGACGAGGCTACACCTTC	CSARETGKGRGYTF
many	TRBV27	TRBJ2-5	NA	TGTGCCAGCAGTTTCAATCAAGAGACCCAGTACTTC	CASSFNQETQYF
NA	TRBV4-1	TRBJ1-6	NA	TGCGCCAGCAGCCAGATAGTTTATTCACCCCTCCACTTT	CASSQIVYSPLHF
few	TRBV29-1	TRBJ1-5	NA	TGCAGCGTCCAAATGGGGGGTCAGCCCCAGCATTTT	CSVQMGGQPQHF